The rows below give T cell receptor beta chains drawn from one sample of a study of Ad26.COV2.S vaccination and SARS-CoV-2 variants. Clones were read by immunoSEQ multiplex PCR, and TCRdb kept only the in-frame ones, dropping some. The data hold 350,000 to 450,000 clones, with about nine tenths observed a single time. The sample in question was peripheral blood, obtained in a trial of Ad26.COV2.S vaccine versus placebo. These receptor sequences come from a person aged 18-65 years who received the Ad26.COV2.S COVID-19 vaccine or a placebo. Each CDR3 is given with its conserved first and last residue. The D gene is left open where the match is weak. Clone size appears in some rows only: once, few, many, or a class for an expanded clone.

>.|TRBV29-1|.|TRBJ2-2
TGCAGCGTTGAGGTAGCCACGAACACCGGGGAGCTGTTTTTT
CSVEVATNTGELFF
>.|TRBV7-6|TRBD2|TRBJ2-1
TGTGCCAGCAGCGGCCGGGGGGGCTCCACTTACAATGAGCAGTTCTTC
CASSGRGGSTYNEQFF
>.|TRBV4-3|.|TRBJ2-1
TGCGCCAGCAGCCACTTTATACAGGAGCCCTACAATGAGCAGTTCTTC
CASSHFIQEPYNEQFF
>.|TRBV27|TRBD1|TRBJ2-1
TGTGCCAGCAGTGTAACCGGGACAGGATCGTCTGAGCAGTTCTTC
CASSVTGTGSSEQFF
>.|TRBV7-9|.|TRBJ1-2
TGTGCCAGCAGCCTTTGGGAAGGGGACGATGGCTACACCTTC
CASSLWEGDDGYTF
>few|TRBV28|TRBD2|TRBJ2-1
TGTGCCAGCAGCCTTAGCGGGGGCGCTTACAATGAGCAGTTCTTC
CASSLSGGAYNEQFF
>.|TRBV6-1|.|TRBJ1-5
TGTGCCAGCAGTGAAAACAGGGTTGCCCCCAATCAGCCCCAGCATTTT
CASSENRVAPNQPQHF
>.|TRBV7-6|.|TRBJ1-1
TGTGCCAGCAGCCCGGGCCGGGGGGCGCGAACTGAAGCTTTCTTT
CASSPGRGARTEAFF
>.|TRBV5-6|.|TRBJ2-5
TGTGCCACCGGTTTCTTCTCCAGCGAAGAGACCCAGTACTTC
CATGFFSSEETQYF
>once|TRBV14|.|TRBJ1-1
TGTGCCAGCAGCCAAGATCTTGTCCAAGGCACTGAAGCTTTCTTT
CASSQDLVQGTEAFF
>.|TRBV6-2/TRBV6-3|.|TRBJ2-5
TGTGCCAGCAGTCGTCAAGAGACCCAGTACTTC
CASSRQETQYF
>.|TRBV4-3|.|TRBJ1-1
TGCGCCAGCAGCCAAGAATACGGGACTGAAGCTTTCTTT
CASSQEYGTEAFF
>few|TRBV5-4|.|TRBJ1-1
TGTGCCAGCAGCGGAGCACCGGGACAGAACACTGAAGCTTTCTTT
CASSGAPGQNTEAFF
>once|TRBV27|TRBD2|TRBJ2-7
TGTGCCAGCAGCAAATGGGGGGGCTACGAGCAGTACTTC
CASSKWGGYEQYF
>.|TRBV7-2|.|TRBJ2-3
TGTGCCAGCAGCTTAGTAGGCGGGGGCACAGATACGCAGTATTTT
CASSLVGGGTDTQYF
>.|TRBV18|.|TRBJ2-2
TGTGCCAGCTCACAAAAGCGGCCATTGAACACCGGGGAGCTGTTTTTT
CASSQKRPLNTGELFF
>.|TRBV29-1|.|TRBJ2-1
TGCAGCGTCGCCGGGAGCTCCTACAATGAGCAGTTCTTC
CSVAGSSYNEQFF
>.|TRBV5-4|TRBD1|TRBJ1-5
TGTGCCAGCCCTCTTTACGACAGGGGGTTTATTAGCAATCAGCCCCAGCATTTT
CASPLYDRGFISNQPQHF
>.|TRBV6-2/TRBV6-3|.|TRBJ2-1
TGTGCCAGCAGTTACTCTCACAGTACTTACGAGCAGTTCTTC
CASSYSHSTYEQFF
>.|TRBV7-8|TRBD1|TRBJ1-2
TGTGCCAGCAGCCTAACAGGGGACTATGGCTACACCTTC
CASSLTGDYGYTF
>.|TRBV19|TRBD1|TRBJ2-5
TGTGCCAGTACCCAGGGACAGGGTCCGCAGACCCAGTACTTC
CASTQGQGPQTQYF
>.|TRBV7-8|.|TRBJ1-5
TGTGCCAGCAGCTTAGCAACAGGGTATAGCAATCAGCCCCAGCATTTT
CASSLATGYSNQPQHF
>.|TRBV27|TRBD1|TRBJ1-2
TGTGCCAGCAGTTTAACCGGGACAGGGGACGCTGGCTACACCTTC
CASSLTGTGDAGYTF
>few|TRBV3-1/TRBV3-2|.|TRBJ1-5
TGTGCCAGCAGCCCAACAGGGCCGGGACAGCCCCAGCATTTT
CASSPTGPGQPQHF
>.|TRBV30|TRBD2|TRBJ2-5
TGTGCCTGGAGTGCGACTAGCGGGGGGGCCGGGAAGACCCAGTACTTC
CAWSATSGGAGKTQYF
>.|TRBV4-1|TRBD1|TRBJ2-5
TGCGCCAGCAGCGCCCGGGACAGGGGGCGAGAGACCCAGTACTTC
CASSARDRGRETQYF
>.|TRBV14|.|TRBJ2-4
TGTGCCAGCACCCCTGGGGGCTTAAACATTCAGTACTTC
CASTPGGLNIQYF
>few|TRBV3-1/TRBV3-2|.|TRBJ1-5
TGTGCCAGCAGCCAAGGGGGGAATCAGCCCCAGCATTTT
CASSQGGNQPQHF